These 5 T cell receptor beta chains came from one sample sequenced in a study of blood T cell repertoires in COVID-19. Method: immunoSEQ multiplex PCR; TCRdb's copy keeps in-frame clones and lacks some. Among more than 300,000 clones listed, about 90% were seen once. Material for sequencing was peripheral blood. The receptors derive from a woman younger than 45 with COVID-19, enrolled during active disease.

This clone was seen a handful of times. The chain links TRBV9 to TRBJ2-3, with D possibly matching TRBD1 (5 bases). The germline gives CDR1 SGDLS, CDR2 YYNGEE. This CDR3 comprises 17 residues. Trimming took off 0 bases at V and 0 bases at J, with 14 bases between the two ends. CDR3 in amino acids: CASSVGLRTSSTDTQYF. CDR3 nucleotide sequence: TGTGCCAGCAGCGTAGGCCTTAGGACATCTAGCACAGATACGCAGTATTTT.

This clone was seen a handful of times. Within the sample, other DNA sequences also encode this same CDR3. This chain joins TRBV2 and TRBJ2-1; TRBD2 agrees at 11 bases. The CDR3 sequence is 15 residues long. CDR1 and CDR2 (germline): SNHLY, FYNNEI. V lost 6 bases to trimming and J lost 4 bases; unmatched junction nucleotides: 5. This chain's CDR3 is CASSETSGTYNEQFF. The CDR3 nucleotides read TGTGCCAGCAGCGAGACTAGCGGGACTTACAATGAGCAGTTCTTC.

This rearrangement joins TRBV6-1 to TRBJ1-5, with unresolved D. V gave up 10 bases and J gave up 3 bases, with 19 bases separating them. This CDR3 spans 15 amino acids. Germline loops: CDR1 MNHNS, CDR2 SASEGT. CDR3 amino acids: CATLPLGSSNQPQHF. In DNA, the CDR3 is TGTGCCACCCTACCGCTGGGCAGTTCCAATCAGCCCCAGCATTTT.

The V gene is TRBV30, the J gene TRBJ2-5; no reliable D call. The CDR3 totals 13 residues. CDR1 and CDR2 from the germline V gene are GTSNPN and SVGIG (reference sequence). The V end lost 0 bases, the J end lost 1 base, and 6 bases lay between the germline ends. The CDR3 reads CAWSVRLQETQYF. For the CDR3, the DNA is TGTGCCTGGAGTGTTAGACTCCAAGAGACCCAGTACTTC.

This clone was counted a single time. CDR3 residues: CASSHFGTGGAAARIAKNIQYF. The CDR3 DNA reads as TGCGCCAGCAGCCACTTCGGGACAGGGGGCGCGGCAGCCCGGATAGCCAAAAACATTCAGTACTTC. This rearrangement joins TRBV4-1 to TRBJ2-4, with TRBD1 matching over 12 bases. This CDR3 contains 22 residues. V dropped 3 bases and J dropped 0; count of bases not matched to a gene: 18. Per the germline V gene, CDR1 is MGHRA and CDR2 is YSYEKL.